This TCR beta chain was found in a study of cytomegalovirus exposure and HLA in healthy donors. The study's findings and limits: A few CMV-associated chains proved CMV antigen-specific in vitro. In an earlier analysis, about 90% or about 30%: the productive usage of most TCR beta V segments. Certain sequence variants were highly shared and formed a cluster, and this cluster was likely a sequencing artifact. A missense DCLRE1C variant was associated with V- and J-gene trimming of TCR beta chains in a later analysis, and an independent cohort replicated the association.

The CDR3 has 15 residues. Germline CDR1 reads ENHRY; CDR2 reads SYGVKD. V shed 5 bases and J shed 7 bases, with 18 bases lying between them. Both 60 Vbeta primers and 13 Jbeta primers went into the PCR. Measured with immunoSEQ multiplex PCR; TCRdb has only the in-frame clones, and not every one. The repertoire holds some 130,000 clones, with 70% to 75% as singletons. Only a few counts were recorded for this clone. Its cognate antigen is unknown. The chain joins TRBV10-3 to TRBJ1-5; no firm D call. The receptor was derived from a woman aged 40 to 49 in good health and CMV-seronegative. Material: PBMCs. CDR3 DNA: TGTGCCATCAGTCCCGACTCCCCATCGGGGCAGCCCCAGCATTTT. Amino acids: CAISPDSPSGQPQHF.